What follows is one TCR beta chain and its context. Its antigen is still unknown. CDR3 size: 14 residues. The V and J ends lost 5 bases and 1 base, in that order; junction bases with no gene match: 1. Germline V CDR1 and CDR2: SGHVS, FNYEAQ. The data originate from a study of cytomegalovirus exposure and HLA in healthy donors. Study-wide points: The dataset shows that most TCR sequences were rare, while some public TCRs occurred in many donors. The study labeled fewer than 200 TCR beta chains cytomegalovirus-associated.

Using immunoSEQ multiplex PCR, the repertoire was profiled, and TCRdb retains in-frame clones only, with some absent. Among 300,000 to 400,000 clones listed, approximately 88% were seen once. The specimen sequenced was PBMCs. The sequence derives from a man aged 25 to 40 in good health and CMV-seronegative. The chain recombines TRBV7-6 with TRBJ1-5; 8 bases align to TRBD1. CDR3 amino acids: CASSGQGSNQPQHF. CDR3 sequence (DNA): TGTGCCAGCAGCGGACAGGGAAGCAATCAGCCCCAGCATTTT.